The text below deals with one T cell receptor beta chain. Its antigen is not known. This sample is drawn from a study of T-cell memory formation after mild COVID-19. The germline V gene has CDR1 SQVTM and CDR2 ANQGSEA. The germline V and J ends were trimmed by 4 bases and 3 bases, with 13 bases remaining between them. CDR3 size: 13 residues. Sample barcodes and UMIs were carried by the TCR alpha and TCR beta cDNA libraries that 5'RACE generated with constant-segment primers. TCRdb ran MiXCR on the 5' RACE reads and lists one entry per CDR3 protein. The sample lists around 150,000 distinct CDR3 sequences, roughly 28% seen once, with 12% in the top ten. General study results and limits: While clones contracting from day 15 to 85 were balanced between CD4 and CD8, later expanders leaned CD4+. Unconfirmed was the SARS-CoV-2 specificity of second-wave clones that peaked on day 37. CD4+ contracting clones were mainly CM and EM; CD8+ ones, EMRA.

The material sequenced was PBMCs or a T cell subset sorted from them (not recorded which). The TCR was taken from an adult woman who had mild COVID-19 (a few samples of this study predate the infection). Cell type and time point are not known. The V and J genes are TRBV29-1 and TRBJ2-7; D might be TRBD2 (6 bases). The CDR3 reads CSVVGPGDYEQYF. The CDR3 region has the DNA TGCAGCGTTGTGGGACCGGGAGACTACGAGCAGTACTTC.